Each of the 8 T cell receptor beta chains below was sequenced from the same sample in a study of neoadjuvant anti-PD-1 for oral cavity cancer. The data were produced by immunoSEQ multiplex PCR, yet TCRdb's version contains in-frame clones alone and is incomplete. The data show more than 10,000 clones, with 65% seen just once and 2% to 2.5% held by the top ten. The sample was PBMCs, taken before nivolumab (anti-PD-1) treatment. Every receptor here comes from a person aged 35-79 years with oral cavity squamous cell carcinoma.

In DNA form, the CDR3 reads TGCGCCAGCAGCGCCGGCGGGACGGGCACTGAAGCTTTCTTT. It yields the protein CASSAGGTGTEAFF. The genes are TRBV10-1 and TRBJ1-1; maybe TRBD1 (5 bases). V dropped 6 bases and J dropped 4 bases, with 15 bases sitting between them. Germline CDR1 is WNHNN and CDR2 is SYGVQD (reference sequence). There are 14 residues in the CDR3.

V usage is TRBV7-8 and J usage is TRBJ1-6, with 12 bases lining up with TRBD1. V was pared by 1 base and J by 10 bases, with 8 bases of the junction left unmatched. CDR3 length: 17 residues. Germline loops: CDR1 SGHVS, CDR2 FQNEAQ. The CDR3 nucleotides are TGTGCCAGCAGCTTAGTAGGGACAGGGGGCCGGAGGTCACCCCTCCACTTT. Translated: CASSLVGTGGRRSPLHF.

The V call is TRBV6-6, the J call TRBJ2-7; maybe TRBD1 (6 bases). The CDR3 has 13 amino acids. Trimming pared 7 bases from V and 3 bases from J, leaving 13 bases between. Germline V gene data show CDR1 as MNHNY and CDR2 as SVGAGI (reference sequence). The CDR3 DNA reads TGTGCCAGCACGAAGGGGGTGAGCTACGAGCAGTACTTC. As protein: CASTKGVSYEQYF.

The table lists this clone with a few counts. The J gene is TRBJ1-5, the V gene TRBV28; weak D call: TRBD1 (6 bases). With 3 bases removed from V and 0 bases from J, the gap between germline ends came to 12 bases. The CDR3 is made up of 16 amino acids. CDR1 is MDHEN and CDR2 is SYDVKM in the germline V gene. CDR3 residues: CASSFPGQYSNQPQHF. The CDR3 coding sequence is TGTGCCAGCAGTTTCCCTGGACAGTATAGCAATCAGCCCCAGCATTTT.

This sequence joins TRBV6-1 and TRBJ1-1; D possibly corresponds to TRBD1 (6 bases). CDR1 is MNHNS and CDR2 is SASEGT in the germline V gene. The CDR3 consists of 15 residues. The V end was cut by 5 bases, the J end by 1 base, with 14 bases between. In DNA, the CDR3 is TGTGCCAGCAGTTTGAGGGGGGGGTGGAACACTGAAGCTTTCTTT. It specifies CASSLRGGWNTEAFF.

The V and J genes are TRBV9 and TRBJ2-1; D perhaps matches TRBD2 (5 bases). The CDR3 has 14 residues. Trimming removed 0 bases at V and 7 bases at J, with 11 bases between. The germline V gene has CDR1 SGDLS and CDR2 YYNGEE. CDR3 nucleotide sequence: TGTGCCAGCAGCGTAGTAGTAGCGTCGAATGAGCAGTTCTTC. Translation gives CASSVVVASNEQFF.

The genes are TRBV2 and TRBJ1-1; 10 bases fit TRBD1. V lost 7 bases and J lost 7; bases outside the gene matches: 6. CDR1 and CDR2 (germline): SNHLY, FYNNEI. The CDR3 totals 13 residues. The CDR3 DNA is TGTGCCAGCAATGGACAGGGGGTCGGTGAAGCTTTCTTT. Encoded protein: CASNGQGVGEAFF.

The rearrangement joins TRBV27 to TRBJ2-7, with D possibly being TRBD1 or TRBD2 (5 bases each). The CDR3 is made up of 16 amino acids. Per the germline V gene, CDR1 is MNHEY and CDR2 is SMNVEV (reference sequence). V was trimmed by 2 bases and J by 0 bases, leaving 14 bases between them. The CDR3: CASSLRWAGSSYEQYF. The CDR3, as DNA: TGTGCCAGCAGTTTAAGATGGGCAGGGAGCTCCTACGAGCAGTACTTC.